This entry lists 14 T cell receptor beta chains sequenced from one sample in a study of early T cells in non-severe SARS-CoV-2 infection. Via MiXCR, TCRdb re-called the 5' RACE reads, giving one row per CDR3 protein. The table has around 110,000 distinct CDR3 sequences, around 10% seen once; the top ten hold 6.5% to 8%. The sample comprised whole blood. The receptor source for this set is an adult who was a healthcare worker with PCR-confirmed SARS-CoV-2 infection or an uninfected control (not recorded which).

This chain connects TRBV29-1 to TRBJ2-1; TRBD1 matches at 10 bases. With 3 bases clipped from V and 7 bases from J, the junction kept 12 bases outside the gene matches. The length of the CDR3 is 16 residues. Looked up from germline, CDR1 is SQVTM and CDR2 is ANQGSEA. The CDR3 nucleotides read TGCAGCGTTGAGGGGACAGGGGAGGTTTTTGGGAATGAGCAGTTCTTC. Translation: CSVEGTGEVFGNEQFF.

This clonotype was picked up a small number of times. The chain recombines TRBV24-1 with TRBJ2-1, with D possibly TRBD1 on 7 matching bases. CDR1 is KGHDR and CDR2 is SFDVKD in the germline V gene. V was pared by 5 bases and J by 7 bases, with 20 bases between. The CDR3 runs 16 residues. This chain's CDR3 is CATSGKGAGPRNEQFF. CDR3 nucleotide sequence: TGTGCCACCAGTGGAAAGGGGGCGGGACCCAGAAATGAGCAGTTCTTC.

This clonotype was counted ten times or more. V is TRBV10-3 and J is TRBJ2-2; D not certain. Germline V gives CDR1 ENHRY, CDR2 SYGVKD. This CDR3 is built from 13 residues. Trimming pared 4 bases from V and 0 bases from J, leaving 3 bases between. The CDR3 region has the DNA TGTGCCATCAGTGGCGCGAACACCGGGGAGCTGTTTTTT. It is translated as CAISGANTGELFF.

This clonotype has a handful of counts. The rearrangement joins TRBV20-1 to TRBJ2-2; a possible D gene is TRBD1 (6 bases). There are 15 residues in the CDR3. Germline V lookup: CDR1 DFQATT, CDR2 SNEGSKA (reference sequence). V lost 2 bases and J lost 5, with 15 bases in between. The CDR3 DNA sequence: TGCAGTGCTAGATATAGGGGGAGTTTTACCGGGGAGCTGTTTTTT. Translation: CSARYRGSFTGELFF.

This clonotype was picked up many times. The chain uses TRBV20-1 and TRBJ2-1; 10 bases line up with TRBD2. The trim removed 3 bases at V and 6 bases at J, leaving 8 bases unmatched. This CDR3 is 15 amino acids long. Germline V gene lookup returns CDR1 DFQATT and CDR2 SNEGSKA (reference sequence). The CDR3 bases are TGCAGTGCTAGGATGATAGCGGGAGGTCTCAATGAGCAGTTCTTC. It yields the protein CSARMIAGGLNEQFF.

This clonotype was seen repeatedly, ten times or more. The genes are TRBV15 and TRBJ1-4; 7 bases are a match to TRBD1. V was clipped by 2 bases and J by 10 bases; unmatched bases: 4. This CDR3 region has 13 residues. The germline V gene has CDR1 LNHNV and CDR2 YYDKDF (reference sequence). CDR3 nucleotide sequence: TGTGCCACCAGCAGAACAGGGGAAGGAAAACTGTTTTTT. Encoded protein: CATSRTGEGKLFF.

This clonotype was recorded a few times. The rearrangement joins TRBV29-1 to TRBJ2-3; maybe TRBD1 (6 bases). Germline values: CDR1 SQVTM, CDR2 ANQGSEA. The CDR3 consists of 19 residues. V lost 5 bases to trimming and J lost 2 bases, with 29 bases between them. As DNA, the CDR3 is TGCAGCGTTCGGGGCGCGACAGGTCCCATCTTATTTCTCACAGATACGCAGTATTTT. Protein: CSVRGATGPILFLTDTQYF.

Many counts were recorded for this clonotype. The chain couples TRBV7-9 to TRBJ1-5; D not certain. CDR3 length equals 14 residues. With 5 bases removed from V and 3 bases from J, the gap between germline ends came to 11 bases. The germline V gene encodes CDR1 SEHNR and CDR2 FQNEAQ (reference sequence). CDR3 loop: CASSLAWSNQPQHF. CDR3 bases: TGTGCCAGCAGCCTTGCCTGGTCCAATCAGCCCCAGCATTTT.

The J gene is TRBJ2-5, the V gene TRBV28, with 8 positions matching TRBD2. V trimming: 2 bases; J trimming: 2 bases; junction bases outside the gene matches: 13. Germline V gene lookup returns CDR1 MDHEN and CDR2 SYDVKM. This CDR3 comprises 18 residues. CDR3 sequence: CASSLTGGVDSEQETQYF. The CDR3 DNA reads TGTGCCAGCAGTTTAACGGGGGGGGTCGACTCGGAGCAAGAGACCCAGTACTTC.

CDR3 coding DNA: TGTGCCAGCGGGCAAGAGACCCAGTACTTC. Translated, it gives CASGQETQYF. The V gene is TRBV27, the J gene TRBJ2-5, with unresolved D. Trimming cost V 8 bases and J 2 bases, with 3 bases left between them. This CDR3 region has 10 residues. Germline V gene data show CDR1 as MNHEY and CDR2 as SMNVEV (reference sequence).

The chain employs TRBV2 and TRBJ2-3; D is possibly TRBD1 or TRBD2 (5 bases each). CDR3 length equals 13 residues. Trimming left V 7 bases short and J 5 bases short, with 13 bases between. Germline values: CDR1 SNHLY, CDR2 FYNNEI. CDR3 sequence: CASNIGAGDTQYF. The CDR3 DNA is TGTGCCAGCAATATCGGGGCGGGAGATACGCAGTATTTT.

The chain couples TRBV5-4 to TRBJ1-2; D call uncertain. V lost 4 bases to trimming and J lost 1 base, with 14 bases between them. The CDR3 length is 15 residues. CDR1 SGHNT and CDR2 YYREEE come from the germline V gene (reference sequence). The CDR3 loop is CASSAGSGVNYGYTF. The CDR3 DNA sequence: TGTGCCAGCAGCGCCGGGTCCGGGGTTAACTATGGCTACACCTTC.

This clonotype was seen only a few times. The gene calls are TRBV7-2 and TRBJ1-4; no clear D gene. The CDR3 is made up of 14 amino acids. Germline V gene lookup returns CDR1 SGHTA and CDR2 FQGNSA. V was shortened by 5 bases and J by 8 bases, with 15 bases between the two germline ends. The CDR3 here is CASSPGGRREKLFF. The CDR3, as DNA: TGTGCCAGCAGCCCAGGTGGGAGAAGGGAAAAACTGTTTTTT.

The genes are TRBV20-1 and TRBJ1-6; D not resolved. This CDR3 spans 15 amino acids. The V and J ends lost 1 base and 9 bases respectively, with 16 bases between them. Germline values: CDR1 DFQATT, CDR2 SNEGSKA (reference sequence). CDR3 residues: CSARAEAGLVSPLHF. The DNA for the CDR3 is TGCAGTGCTAGAGCAGAGGCGGGTCTCGTTTCACCCCTCCACTTT.